One T cell receptor beta chain is described in this entry. Sequencing used immunoSEQ multiplex PCR; TCRdb keeps in-frame clones, though not all of them. In the table there are some 1,100,000 clones, around 78% of which are singletons. The source of the sample is a study of shared clonotypes between healthy human individuals. Germline CDR1 reads GTSNPN; CDR2 reads SVGIG (reference sequence). This CDR3 has 13 residues. Trimming cost V 3 bases and J 2 bases; bases outside gene matches: 3. V and J are TRBV30 and TRBJ1-2, with 7 bases fitting TRBD1. The TCR sequence derives from a man younger than 35 in good health. Some clones in this sample may be carry-over from other donors' samples. The sequenced sample was memory CD4+ T cells from PBMCs. Noted subset: CD45RA-negative fraction. The CDR3 nucleotides read TGTGCCTGGAGACGGGACAGCAACTATGGCTACACCTTC. Protein sequence: CAWRRDSNYGYTF.